A selection of T cell receptor beta chains follows, all from one sample in a study of T cell responses to AZD1222 COVID-19 vaccine. The table came from immunoSEQ multiplex PCR; TCRdb's copy has only in-frame clones and leaves some out. The data hold roughly 80,000 clones, with over 75% observed a single time. Sequencing used peripheral blood, obtained 28 days after the second AZD1222 dose. The receptors stem from an adult who received the AZD1222 COVID-19 vaccine. The CDR3 runs from the conserved cysteine through the conserved F or W. The order of the fields is clone size, J gene, D gene, V gene, CDR3 DNA, CDR3 protein. A D gene is named only where the DNA matches it firmly. A clone size is listed for some rows: how often the clone was seen (once, few, many), or a class if it is expanded.

clone_size: .; j_call: TRBJ1-5; d_call: TRBD1; v_call: TRBV29-1; cdr3_nt: TGCAGCGACCAACCCGCCAGTAGACAGGGCATCAGCAATCAGCCCCAGCATTTT; cdr3_aa: CSDQPASRQGISNQPQHF
clone_size: once; j_call: TRBJ1-4; d_call: .; v_call: TRBV15; cdr3_nt: TGTGCCACCAGCAGACCTAATGAAAAACTGTTTTTT; cdr3_aa: CATSRPNEKLFF
clone_size: .; j_call: TRBJ1-1; d_call: .; v_call: TRBV5-6; cdr3_nt: TGTGCCAGCAGCTATGAGACGGTGGGGACTGAAGCTTTCTTT; cdr3_aa: CASSYETVGTEAFF
clone_size: once; j_call: TRBJ2-2; d_call: .; v_call: TRBV19; cdr3_nt: TGTGCCAGTAAGGTGGCCGGCGCGAACACCGGGGAGCTGTTTTTT; cdr3_aa: CASKVAGANTGELFF
clone_size: .; j_call: TRBJ1-2; d_call: .; v_call: TRBV6-2/TRBV6-3; cdr3_nt: TGTGCCAGCAGTTACGACCTGGGACCCCACTATGGCTACACCTTC; cdr3_aa: CASSYDLGPHYGYTF
clone_size: .; j_call: TRBJ2-7; d_call: .; v_call: TRBV12-3/TRBV12-4; cdr3_nt: TGTGCCAGCAGTTTTGGGGGTCGCTACGAGCAGTACTTC; cdr3_aa: CASSFGGRYEQYF
clone_size: .; j_call: TRBJ1-6; d_call: .; v_call: TRBV25-1; cdr3_nt: TGTGCCAGCAGTGAATACAAGGGAGTCGAATCACCCCTCCACTTT; cdr3_aa: CASSEYKGVESPLHF
clone_size: once; j_call: TRBJ1-2; d_call: TRBD1; v_call: TRBV10-2; cdr3_nt: TGCGCCAGCAGTGAGTCGAGGTCAGGGGGCTATGGCTACACCTTC; cdr3_aa: CASSESRSGGYGYTF
clone_size: few; j_call: TRBJ1-6; d_call: .; v_call: TRBV7-3; cdr3_nt: TGTGCCAGCAGCCTAAATACAGCAGGGAATTCACCCCTCCACTTT; cdr3_aa: CASSLNTAGNSPLHF
clone_size: .; j_call: TRBJ2-7; d_call: TRBD1; v_call: TRBV19; cdr3_nt: TGTGCCAGTAGTTTTAGGACAGGCTACGAGCAGTACTTC; cdr3_aa: CASSFRTGYEQYF
clone_size: .; j_call: TRBJ1-2; d_call: TRBD1; v_call: TRBV7-2; cdr3_nt: TGTGCCAGCAGCTTAGCGGGACAGGGGTATGGCTACACCTTC; cdr3_aa: CASSLAGQGYGYTF
clone_size: .; j_call: TRBJ1-2; d_call: .; v_call: TRBV12-3/TRBV12-4; cdr3_nt: TGTGCCAGCAGTTTAGCGGGTAACTATGGCTACACCTTC; cdr3_aa: CASSLAGNYGYTF
clone_size: .; j_call: TRBJ2-1; d_call: TRBD1; v_call: TRBV6-5; cdr3_nt: TGTGCCAGCAGCCAGGGGGCCAAATACAATGAGCAGTTCTTC; cdr3_aa: CASSQGAKYNEQFF
clone_size: .; j_call: TRBJ2-5; d_call: .; v_call: TRBV5-6; cdr3_nt: TGTGCCAGCAGCTTGACCAGAGTAGGGACCCAGTACTTC; cdr3_aa: CASSLTRVGTQYF
clone_size: .; j_call: TRBJ1-6; d_call: .; v_call: TRBV30; cdr3_nt: TGTGCCTGGAGACCCAGACGTGAGGCCGGCTCCTATAATTCACCCCTCCACTTT; cdr3_aa: CAWRPRREAGSYNSPLHF
clone_size: few; j_call: TRBJ1-2; d_call: .; v_call: TRBV28; cdr3_nt: TGTGCCAGCAGTCCCCTTTTCAGTGGCTACACCTTC; cdr3_aa: CASSPLFSGYTF
clone_size: few; j_call: TRBJ1-1; d_call: TRBD1; v_call: TRBV5-4; cdr3_nt: TGTGCCAGCAGCTTCGACAGGGGGTACACTGAAGCTTTCTTT; cdr3_aa: CASSFDRGYTEAFF
clone_size: .; j_call: TRBJ1-3; d_call: TRBD1; v_call: TRBV5-5; cdr3_nt: TGTGCCAGCAGCTCCACCCGGGACAGGGTCAACTCTGGAAACACCATATATTTT; cdr3_aa: CASSSTRDRVNSGNTIYF
clone_size: .; j_call: TRBJ1-4; d_call: .; v_call: TRBV5-4; cdr3_nt: TGTGCCAGCAGCTTGGGGCAGGGAGGCACTAATGAAAAACTGTTTTTT; cdr3_aa: CASSLGQGGTNEKLFF
clone_size: .; j_call: TRBJ2-5; d_call: TRBD1; v_call: TRBV10-3; cdr3_nt: TGTGCCATCATATACCCTTTCCGGCTCCCAGGGGGCGCGGGGGAGACCCAGTACTTC; cdr3_aa: CAIIYPFRLPGGAGETQYF
clone_size: .; j_call: TRBJ2-1; d_call: TRBD2; v_call: TRBV11-2; cdr3_nt: TGTGCCAGCAGCATTACGCGGGGGGGAACCTACAATGAGCAGTTCTTC; cdr3_aa: CASSITRGGTYNEQFF
clone_size: .; j_call: TRBJ2-5; d_call: .; v_call: TRBV12-3/TRBV12-4; cdr3_nt: TGTGCCAGCAGTGGGGCGGACTACCCACGATACTTC; cdr3_aa: CASSGADYPRYF
clone_size: .; j_call: TRBJ2-7; d_call: .; v_call: TRBV6-5; cdr3_nt: TGTGCCAGCACCCCCCACCGGGCAGGGGAAATCGGGCAGTACTTC; cdr3_aa: CASTPHRAGEIGQYF
clone_size: .; j_call: TRBJ2-7; d_call: .; v_call: TRBV7-2; cdr3_nt: TGTGCCAGCAGCTTATCGAGGTACGAGCAGTACTTC; cdr3_aa: CASSLSRYEQYF
clone_size: .; j_call: TRBJ2-1; d_call: TRBD2; v_call: TRBV3-1/TRBV3-2; cdr3_nt: TGTGCCAGCAGCCAAGTCGGCGGGGGCTACAATGAGCAGTTCTTC; cdr3_aa: CASSQVGGGYNEQFF